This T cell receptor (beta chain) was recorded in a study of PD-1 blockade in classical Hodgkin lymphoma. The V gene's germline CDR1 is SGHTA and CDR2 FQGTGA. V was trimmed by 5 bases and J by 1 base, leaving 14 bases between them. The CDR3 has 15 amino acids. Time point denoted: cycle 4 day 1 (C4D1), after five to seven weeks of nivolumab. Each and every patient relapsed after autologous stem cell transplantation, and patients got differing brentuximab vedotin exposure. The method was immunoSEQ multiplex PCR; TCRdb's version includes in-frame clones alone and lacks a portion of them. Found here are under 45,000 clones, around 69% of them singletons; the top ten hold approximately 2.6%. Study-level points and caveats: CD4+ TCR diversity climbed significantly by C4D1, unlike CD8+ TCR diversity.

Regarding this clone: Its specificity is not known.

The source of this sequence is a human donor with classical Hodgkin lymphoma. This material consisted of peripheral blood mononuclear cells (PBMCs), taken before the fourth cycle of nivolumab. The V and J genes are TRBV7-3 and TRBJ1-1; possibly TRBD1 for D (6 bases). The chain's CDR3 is CASSLDGTPNTEAFF. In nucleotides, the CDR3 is TGTGCCAGCAGCCTAGATGGGACACCGAACACTGAAGCTTTCTTT.